The 26 T cell receptor beta chains listed next were all sequenced from one sample in a study of blood T cell repertoires in COVID-19. Clones were sequenced by immunoSEQ multiplex PCR, and TCRdb holds only the in-frame ones, with some missing. Altogether some 65,000 clones are present, about 90% being singletons, with the ten largest covering roughly 18%. The sample consisted of peripheral blood. The receptors were sampled from a woman older than 75 with active COVID-19.

This clone has more than one count but fewer than ten. This sequence joins TRBV7-2 and TRBJ2-3; 8 nucleotides match TRBD2. CDR1 is SGHTA, CDR2 FQGNSA, per germline. The trim removed 5 bases at V and 5 bases at J, leaving 15 bases unmatched. The CDR3 extends over 17 amino acids. CDR3 sequence reads: CASSRLGRGGHRDTQYF. CDR3 bases: TGTGCCAGCAGCCGGCTAGGTCGGGGGGGGCACAGAGATACGCAGTATTTT.

The rearrangement links TRBV24-1 to TRBJ2-1; TRBD1 matches at 8 bases. With V trimmed by 4 bases and J by 5 bases, 9 bases remained unmatched. Germline V lookup: CDR1 KGHDR, CDR2 SFDVKD. The CDR3 runs 16 residues. CDR3 nucleotide sequence: TGTGCCACCAGTGACAGGGGGCGCTTAGAAGACAATGAGCAGTTCTTC. Translating it yields CATSDRGRLEDNEQFF.

There are a few counts of this clone. The chain couples TRBV27 to TRBJ2-2, with unresolved D. V was pared by 1 base and J by 6 bases, with 6 bases between. In germline, CDR1 is MNHEY, CDR2 SMNVEV (reference sequence). The CDR3 runs to 13 residues. The CDR3 DNA reads as TGTGCCAGCAGTTTATTGGGCCCCGGGGAGCTGTTTTTT. Translating it yields CASSLLGPGELFF.

This chain connects TRBV11-3 to TRBJ2-1; possible D gene TRBD1, 5 bases. The germline V gene has CDR1 SGHNT and CDR2 YENEEA. The V end lost 5 bases, the J end lost 3 bases, and 8 bases lay between the germline ends. The CDR3 is 13 residues long. The CDR3 loop is CASSRGNYNEQFF. DNA for the CDR3: TGTGCCAGCAGCAGGGGAAACTACAATGAGCAGTTCTTC.

The chain has TRBV7-8 and TRBJ2-3, with 9 bases that match TRBD1. CDR3 length: 15 residues. Trimming removed 6 bases from V and 0 bases from J; junction bases left unmatched: 4. The germline CDR1 and CDR2 sequences are SGHVS and FQNEAQ. The CDR3 region is CASSLDRGSTDTQYF. DNA of the CDR3: TGTGCCAGCAGTCTGGACAGGGGCAGCACAGATACGCAGTATTTT.

The rearrangement uses TRBV6-5 and TRBJ1-5; D is ambiguous. Germline CDR1 and CDR2: MNHEY and SVGAGI. This CDR3 is built from 14 residues. V lost 6 bases to trimming and J lost 0 bases, with 9 bases between them. Written as DNA, the CDR3 is TGTGCCAGCAGGGGAGGGTATAGCAATCAGCCCCAGCATTTT. As protein: CASRGGYSNQPQHF.

The chain recombines TRBV29-1 with TRBJ2-7, with D perhaps matching TRBD2 (5 bases). V lost 2 bases, J lost 1 base, and 9 bases lay in between. This CDR3 contains 13 residues. Germline values: CDR1 SQVTM, CDR2 ANQGSEA. Written as DNA, the CDR3 is TGCAGCGTTGAAAGCGGCACTTCCTACGAGCAGTACTTC. This sequence encodes CSVESGTSYEQYF.

This chain connects TRBV11-1 to TRBJ2-5; D may be TRBD2 (6 bases). From germline, CDR1 is SGHAT and CDR2 FQDESV (reference sequence). V lost 5 bases and J 2 bases, leaving 15 bases between the germline ends. The CDR3 consists of 15 residues. The CDR3 DNA is TGTGCCAGCAGCCCCCCCGCGGGGCGGCAAGAGACCCAGTACTTC. Translated: CASSPPAGRQETQYF.

The V and J genes are TRBV28 and TRBJ1-1; tentative D call: TRBD1 (5 bases). CDR3 length: 14 amino acids. Germline V CDR1 and CDR2: MDHEN, SYDVKM. Trimming removed 4 bases at V and 7 bases at J, with 16 bases between. CDR3 amino acids: CASSSRVDRGEAFF. The CDR3 DNA follows: TGTGCCAGCAGTTCGCGAGTAGACAGAGGTGAAGCTTTCTTT.

The chain has TRBV4-1 and TRBJ1-5, with D possibly matching TRBD1 (5 bases). The CDR3 consists of 15 residues. V lost 3 bases and J lost 3, with 12 bases in between. Germline V gene data show CDR1 as MGHRA and CDR2 as YSYEKL. DNA of the CDR3: TGCGCCAGCAGCCATGGAGGGGCCCCCAATCAGCCCCAGCATTTT. Residues: CASSHGGAPNQPQHF.

This clone was seen just once. The genes are TRBV5-8 and TRBJ2-2; 10 nucleotides align to TRBD2. The CDR3 sequence is 16 residues long. Germline V gives CDR1 SGHTS, CDR2 YDEGEE. The V gene end was trimmed by 0 bases and the J gene end by 4 bases; junction bases not matched to a gene: 3. The CDR3 coding sequence is TGTGCCAGCAGCTTGGAGCGGGGGGGCATCACCGGGGAGCTGTTTTTT. It is translated as CASSLERGGITGELFF.

This clone came up a few times. CDR3 sequence: CASSWGQGSGELFF. In DNA form, the CDR3 reads TGTGCCAGCAGCTGGGGACAGGGGAGCGGGGAGCTGTTTTTT. The rearrangement links TRBV5-8 to TRBJ2-2; 10 bases match TRBD1. From germline, CDR1 is SGHTS and CDR2 YDEGEE. The CDR3 runs to 14 residues. J gave up 7 bases and V 3 bases, and 3 bases lay outside the gene matches.

V gene TRBV6-6 combines with J gene TRBJ1-5, with a possible D match to TRBD1 (5 bases). The ends were cut back, 2 bases at V and 6 bases at J, with 8 bases in the middle. The CDR3 is made up of 13 amino acids. The V gene's germline CDR1 is MNHNY and CDR2 SVGAGI (reference sequence). This CDR3 is CASSYDGGQPQHF. In DNA, the CDR3 is TGTGCCAGCAGTTACGACGGGGGTCAGCCCCAGCATTTT.

J is TRBJ1-2 and V is TRBV27; 9 nucleotides agree with TRBD1. The germline gives CDR1 MNHEY, CDR2 SMNVEV (reference sequence). Trimming took 6 bases from V and 6 from J; bases not matched to a gene: 5. There are 13 residues in the CDR3. CDR3 sequence reads: CASSSQGAHGYTF. CDR3 sequence (DNA): TGTGCCAGCAGCTCACAGGGGGCGCATGGCTACACCTTC.

This chain connects TRBV10-2 to TRBJ2-7, with TRBD1 identical over 8 bases. CDR1 and CDR2 from the germline V gene are WSHSY and SAAADI. J was trimmed by 7 bases and V by 9 bases; bases with no gene match: 14. This CDR3 spans 14 amino acids. The CDR3: CASTPGQAVLEQYF. The CDR3, as DNA: TGCGCCAGTACTCCGGGACAGGCTGTCTTGGAGCAGTACTTC.

The chain combines TRBV5-4 with TRBJ1-1; 10 bases match TRBD1. This CDR3 region has 15 residues. The V and J ends lost 4 bases and 6 bases, in that order; junction bases with no gene match: 9. CDR1 and CDR2 (germline): SGHNT, YYREEE (reference sequence). CDR3 sequence (DNA): TGTGCCAGCAGCCCCCCTGGGACAGGGGTGGCTGAAGCTTTCTTT. This encodes CASSPPGTGVAEAFF.

The chain recombines TRBV5-6 with TRBJ2-3; TRBD2 aligns across 12 bases. The CDR3 contains 17 residues. The ends lost 4 bases at V and 2 bases at J; junction bases unmatched: 8. CDR1 is SGHDT, CDR2 YYEEEE, per germline. The CDR3 DNA follows: TGTGCCAGCAGCCCCGAGACTAGCGGGGGCCCCACAGATACGCAGTATTTT. Amino acids: CASSPETSGGPTDTQYF.

This clone was counted a few times. The chain has TRBV3-1 (or the pseudogene TRBV3-2) and TRBJ2-1; 9 nucleotides align to TRBD2. Germline V CDR1 and CDR2: LGHDT, YNNKEL (reference sequence). The CDR3 loop spans 14 amino acids. J was trimmed by 7 bases and V by 8 bases; bases with no gene match: 9. In nucleotides, the CDR3 is TGTGCCAGCGGCCCAGCGGGGGGCCCTAATGAGCAGTTCTTC. This translates into CASGPAGGPNEQFF.

The V and J genes are TRBV5-1 and TRBJ1-1, with 8 positions matching TRBD1. The CDR3 is 15 residues long. The ends lost 4 bases at V and 4 bases at J; junction bases unmatched: 9. Germline CDR1 SGHRS, CDR2 YFSETQ. CDR3 DNA sequence: TGCGCCAGCAGCCAACGGACAGGGAGAACCACTGAAGCTTTCTTT. It yields the protein CASSQRTGRTTEAFF.

This clone was detected once. The V and J genes are TRBV3-1 (or the pseudogene TRBV3-2) and TRBJ1-1; a weak D match, TRBD1 (6 bases). The CDR3 is 14 amino acids. Germline assignment: CDR1 LGHDT and CDR2 YNNKEL (reference sequence). V was trimmed by 3 bases and J by 4 bases, leaving 12 bases between them. The CDR3 loop reads CASSQYRVRTEAFF. Written as DNA, the CDR3 is TGTGCCAGCAGCCAGTACAGGGTCCGCACTGAAGCTTTCTTT.

The V gene is TRBV3-1 (or the pseudogene TRBV3-2), the J gene TRBJ2-3; the D is unclear. The CDR3 covers 13 residues. V was trimmed by 4 bases and J by 6 bases, leaving 11 bases between them. From germline, CDR1 is LGHDT and CDR2 YNNKEL (reference sequence). In DNA, the CDR3 is TGTGCCAGCAGCCTGTTAGCCTCGGATACGCAGTATTTT. It is translated as CASSLLASDTQYF.

CDR3 in DNA: TGCAGTGCTCGGGACAGGGGAGAAGCTTTCTTT. Amino acid sequence: CSARDRGEAFF. The V call is TRBV20-1, the J call TRBJ1-1; 10 positions agree with TRBD1. The CDR3 runs 11 residues. Per the germline V gene, CDR1 is DFQATT and CDR2 is SNEGSKA (reference sequence). J gave up 8 bases and V 5 bases, and 2 bases lay outside the gene matches.

The DNA of the CDR3 is TGCGCCAGTAGATTGGCAGGGAACACTGAAGCTTTCTTT. Translating gives CASRLAGNTEAFF. This rearrangement joins TRBV5-1 to TRBJ1-1; no definite D call. This CDR3 is 13 amino acids long. The V end was cut by 8 bases, the J end by 1 base, with 12 bases between. Germline loops: CDR1 SGHRS, CDR2 YFSETQ.

This chain connects TRBV7-2 to TRBJ1-6; TRBD1 agrees at 10 bases. Trimming removed 0 bases from V and 7 bases from J; junction bases left unmatched: 6. The germline V gene has CDR1 SGHTA and CDR2 FQGNSA. The CDR3 is 17 amino acids. Here the CDR3 reads CASSLATQDRGNSPLHF. CDR3 DNA sequence: TGTGCCAGCAGCTTAGCAACCCAGGACAGGGGGAATTCACCCCTCCACTTT.

The V and J genes are TRBV5-1 and TRBJ2-2, with 8 bases matching TRBD2. This CDR3 region has 15 residues. Germline V gene lookup returns CDR1 SGHRS and CDR2 YFSETQ. The V and J ends lost 7 bases and 3 bases, in that order; junction bases with no gene match: 8. As DNA, the CDR3 is TGCGCCAGCGAGGTAGCGGGGCAACACACCGGGGAGCTGTTTTTT. Protein product: CASEVAGQHTGELFF.

This chain connects TRBV9 to TRBJ1-6; maybe TRBD1 (5 bases). V was shortened by 3 bases and J by 7 bases, with 14 bases between the two germline ends. Germline V lookup: CDR1 SGDLS, CDR2 YYNGEE. CDR3 length: 15 residues. Here the CDR3 DNA reads TGTGCCAGCAGCGCCCTGGGCAGGGCGAATTCACCCCTCCACTTT. This translates into CASSALGRANSPLHF.